These 32 T cell receptor beta chains were sequenced from one sample in a study of beta chain features in type 1 diabetes. Study-wide points: The study found moderately but significantly shorter TCRB CDR3s in all four CD4+ subsets of Type 1 diabetes patients.

Investigators reverse transcribed all isolated RNA, so they sequenced expressed TCRB transcripts. Generated by immunoSEQ multiplex PCR, the TCRdb table keeps only in-frame clones and is missing some. The sample holds about 660,000 clones, about 14% seen once. No cognate antigen is known for these TCRs. Sequencing input: naive CD4+ T cells from blood. The origin of the receptors is a man younger than 35 with type 1 diabetes.

This clone has a handful of counts. This sequence joins TRBV7-9 and TRBJ1-3, with D unresolved. Trimming removed 2 bases at V and 0 bases at J, with 14 bases between. This CDR3 is 17 amino acids long. Germline assignment: CDR1 SEHNR and CDR2 FQNEAQ (reference sequence). This CDR3 is CASSLTHMLSSGNTIYF. The CDR3 DNA is TGTGCCAGCAGCTTAACACATATGCTAAGCTCTGGAAACACCATATATTTT.

V gene TRBV5-4 combines with J gene TRBJ1-6; D ambiguous. V lost 0 bases and J lost 11, with 15 bases in between. CDR3 length: 15 residues. Germline V CDR1 and CDR2: SGHNT, YYREEE (reference sequence). The CDR3 sequence: CASSLAIDPGAPLHF. The CDR3 nucleotides are TGTGCCAGCAGCTTGGCCATTGACCCCGGGGCACCCCTCCACTTT.

The chain carries TRBV19 and TRBJ2-5; 10 bases align to TRBD2. The CDR3 spans 17 residues. Trimming cost V 0 bases and J 1 base; bases outside gene matches: 5. Germline assignment: CDR1 LNHDA and CDR2 SQIVND (reference sequence). CDR3 DNA sequence: TGTGCCAGTAGTATAGAGAGGACTAGCGGAACCCAAGAGACCCAGTACTTC. It translates to CASSIERTSGTQETQYF.

Notes on this clone: The sample has other DNA sequences that encode this CDR3 too. The gene calls are TRBV27 and TRBJ2-5; no clear D. Germline V gene data show CDR1 as MNHEY and CDR2 as SMNVEV (reference sequence). V was cut by 5 bases and J by 1 base, with 8 bases left in between. CDR3 length: 13 residues. CDR3 in amino acids: CASSPLFQETQYF. CDR3 sequence (DNA): TGTGCCAGCAGTCCCCTATTCCAAGAGACCCAGTACTTC.

The chain employs TRBV13 and TRBJ2-3; D not certain. Germline V gene sequence: CDR1 PRHDT, CDR2 FYEKMQ (reference sequence). The CDR3 has 20 residues. The V end lost 2 bases, the J end lost 2 bases, and 26 bases lay between the germline ends. The CDR3 here is CASSLFIPPPLRNLTDTQYF. Here the CDR3 DNA reads TGTGCCAGCAGCTTATTTATCCCCCCGCCCCTAAGGAACCTCACAGATACGCAGTATTTT.

In this sample, this clone turned up a few times. As DNA, the CDR3 is TGTGCTAGTGGTTTGGGACAGGATAACACTGAAGCTTTCTTT. Its translation is CASGLGQDNTEAFF. V usage is TRBV12-5 and J usage is TRBJ1-1; possible D gene TRBD1, 6 bases. The germline V gene encodes CDR1 LGHNT and CDR2 FRNRAP. The CDR3 runs 14 residues. V was clipped by 1 base and J by 2 bases, with 8 bases between them.

The chain recombines TRBV6-6 with TRBJ1-4; no firm D call. CDR1 is MNHNY and CDR2 is SVGAGI in the germline V gene (reference sequence). V was clipped by 4 bases and J by 0 bases, with 6 bases between them. This CDR3 region has 14 residues. As DNA, the CDR3 is TGTGCCAGCAGTTTGCCTTCAACTAATGAAAAACTGTTTTTT. Translating it yields CASSLPSTNEKLFF.

This clone turned up a few times. The J gene is TRBJ2-7, the V gene TRBV11-1; the D is unclear. Germline loops: CDR1 SGHAT, CDR2 FQDESV (reference sequence). Trimming took 4 bases from V and 5 from J, leaving 6 bases between them. The CDR3 has 11 amino acids. CDR3 sequence reads: CASSSYNEQYF. CDR3 nucleotides: TGTGCCAGCAGCTCATACAACGAGCAGTACTTC.

The rearrangement links TRBV2 to TRBJ2-1; no clear D. CDR1 SNHLY and CDR2 FYNNEI come from the germline V gene. This CDR3 is 11 amino acids long. The ends were cut back, 3 bases at V and 8 bases at J, with 5 bases in the middle. The DNA of the CDR3 is TGTGCCAGCAGTGATTACGATGAGCAGTTCTTC. Amino acid sequence: CASSDYDEQFF.

This chain links TRBV7-2 with TRBJ2-1; TRBD2 aligns across 8 bases. The CDR3 runs 16 residues. Germline V gene sequence: CDR1 SGHTA, CDR2 FQGNSA. The V gene end was trimmed by 5 bases and the J gene end by 7 bases; junction bases not matched to a gene: 13. CDR3 DNA sequence: TGTGCCAGCAGCCCCCGGCGGGTCTCGGGAGGGAATGAGCAGTTCTTC. Amino acids: CASSPRRVSGGNEQFF. The entire variable domain, with the rest obtained from reference TRBV7-2 and TRBJ2-1, is as follows: GAGVSQSPSNKVTEKGKDVELRCDPISGHTALYWYRQSLGQGLEFLIYFQGNSAPDKSGLPSDRFSAERTGGSVSTLTIQRTQQEDSAVYLCASSPRRVSGGNEQFFGPGTRLTVL.

For the CDR3, the DNA is TGTGCCACCGGAACCAGGGGACTAGCGGGAGGGTACACAGATACGCAGTATTTT. Amino acid sequence: CATGTRGLAGGYTDTQYF. The gene calls are TRBV7-9 and TRBJ2-3; the match to TRBD2 covers 16 bases. Trimming at V came to 10 bases and at J to 2 bases, leaving 12 bases not matched to a gene. Germline CDR1 is SEHNR and CDR2 is FQNEAQ (reference sequence). The CDR3 covers 18 residues. The whole variable domain, remainder taken from reference TRBV7-9 and TRBJ2-3, is DTGVSQNPRHKITKRGQNVTFRCDPISEHNRLYWYRQTLGQGPEFLTYFQNEAQLEKSRLLSDRFSAERPKGSFSTLEIQRTEQGDSAMYLCATGTRGLAGGYTDTQYFGPGTRLTVL.

This clone has only a few counts. The V gene is TRBV18, the J gene TRBJ1-1; unclear D gene. CDR3 length: 13 residues. Trimming shortened V by 3 bases and J by 6 bases, and 11 bases separated the two germline ends. Germline assignment: CDR1 KGHSH and CDR2 LQKENI. Written as DNA, the CDR3 is TGTGCCAGCTCACCTCCCCTAAACCCTGAAGCTTTCTTT. This codes for CASSPPLNPEAFF.

CDR3 nucleotide sequence: TGCAGTGCTAGCCCAACTTATGGCTACACCTTC. This sequence encodes CSASPTYGYTF. V and J are TRBV20-1 and TRBJ1-2; D is uncertain. The CDR3 loop spans 11 amino acids. Trimming took off 3 bases at V and 5 bases at J, with 7 bases between the two ends. In germline, CDR1 is DFQATT, CDR2 SNEGSKA (reference sequence).

This clone has just a few counts. The chain links TRBV30 to TRBJ1-4; D possibly corresponds to TRBD1 (6 bases). V was clipped by 0 bases and J by 10 bases, with 30 bases between them. CDR3 length: 19 amino acids. Germline V CDR1 and CDR2: GTSNPN, SVGIG (reference sequence). The DNA of the CDR3 is TGTGCCTGGAGTGTACCTTTCGCCCCCCGGACAGCCAGTAGGAGAAAACTGTTTTTT. It yields the protein CAWSVPFAPRTASRRKLFF. Full variable domain (remainder filled in from reference TRBV30 and TRBJ1-4): SQTIHQWPATLVQPVGSPLSLECTVEGTSNPNLYWYRQAAGRGLQLLFYSVGIGQISSEVPQNLSASRPQDRQFILSSKKLLLSDSGFYLCAWSVPFAPRTASRRKLFFGSGTQLSVL.

Comment on this clone: Additional DNA sequences in this sample encode the identical CDR3. The CDR3 coding sequence is TGTGCCTGGAGCCCCCCGGGAGAGACCCAGTACTTC. This translates into CAWSPPGETQYF. This chain uses TRBV30 with TRBJ2-5; no definite D call. This CDR3 comprises 12 residues. The V end lost 3 bases, the J end lost 4 bases, and 9 bases lay between the germline ends. Germline CDR1 is GTSNPN and CDR2 is SVGIG (reference sequence).

This clone was observed a handful of times. The rearrangement links TRBV7-9 to TRBJ2-7, with 11 positions matching TRBD2. This CDR3 has 15 amino acids. Germline trimming cut 4 bases from V and 2 bases from J; bases unmatched to any gene: 4. Germline CDR1 SEHNR, CDR2 FQNEAQ (reference sequence). CDR3 DNA sequence: TGTGCCAGCAGCTCAGGGACTAGCGGTGCCTACGAGCAGTACTTC. It codes for CASSSGTSGAYEQYF.

CDR3 amino acids: CASSFYQETQYF. The CDR3 DNA follows: TGCGCCAGCAGTTTTTACCAAGAGACCCAGTACTTC. V is TRBV5-1 and J is TRBJ2-5; D is undetermined. Germline lookup yields CDR1 SGHRS and CDR2 YFSETQ. V was trimmed by 5 bases and J by 0 bases, leaving 5 bases between them. This CDR3 comprises 12 residues.

The gene calls are TRBV27 and TRBJ2-5; TRBD1 aligns across 10 bases. This CDR3 spans 14 amino acids. Germline V gene sequence: CDR1 MNHEY, CDR2 SMNVEV (reference sequence). The V gene end was trimmed by 5 bases and the J gene end by 5 bases; junction bases not matched to a gene: 5. For the CDR3, the DNA is TGTGCCAGCAGTCGACAGGGGGCGAGGGAGACCCAGTACTTC. It codes for CASSRQGARETQYF.

This clone was seen only a few times. The chain uses TRBV6-5 and TRBJ2-7; 8 nucleotides line up with TRBD1. The CDR3 is 14 residues long. Germline trimming cut 2 bases from V and 6 bases from J; bases unmatched to any gene: 6. Germline CDR1 reads MNHEY; CDR2 reads SVGAGI. CDR3 bases: TGTGCCAGCAGTTACCAGGGGGCGCGAAGCGAGCAGTACTTC. It translates to CASSYQGARSEQYF.

There are a few counts of this clone. The V gene is TRBV28, the J gene TRBJ2-7; tentatively, D is TRBD2 (6 bases). Germline values: CDR1 MDHEN, CDR2 SYDVKM. Trimming removed 7 bases at V and 2 bases at J, with 12 bases between. The CDR3 totals 13 residues. The CDR3 DNA follows: TGTGCCAGCACCCGCGGGACTCCCTACGAGCAGTACTTC. This sequence encodes CASTRGTPYEQYF.

This clone has only a few counts. The chain uses TRBV30 and TRBJ1-3; D is possibly TRBD1 (5 bases). The germline V gene encodes CDR1 GTSNPN and CDR2 SVGIG (reference sequence). V lost 0 bases, J lost 3 bases, and 12 bases lay in between. This CDR3 comprises 15 residues. The CDR3 DNA is TGTGCCTGGAGTGTACTGGGGCCGGGTGGAAACACCATATATTTT. As protein: CAWSVLGPGGNTIYF.

On this clone itself: Mismatch with germline at one junction end may stem from a read error. The V and J genes are TRBV7-7 and TRBJ2-3, with TRBD1 matching 7 bases. The length of the CDR3 is 14 residues. Germline CDR1 reads SSHAT; CDR2 reads FNYEAQ (reference sequence). The CDR3 DNA reads as TGTGCTAGCAGCCGGGGACAGACCACAGATACGCAGTATTTT. It is translated as CASSRGQTTDTQYF.

Only a few counts were recorded for this clone. J is TRBJ2-3 and V is TRBV7-9; possible D gene TRBD1, 5 bases. Germline loops: CDR1 SEHNR, CDR2 FQNEAQ (reference sequence). This CDR3 comprises 14 residues. V shed 4 bases and J shed 3 bases, with 11 bases lying between them. The CDR3 loop reads CASSSLSGTDTQYF. The DNA of the CDR3 is TGTGCCAGCAGCTCTCTCTCAGGGACAGATACGCAGTATTTT. Together with reference TRBV7-9 and TRBJ2-3, the CDR3 gives the full variable domain: DTGVSQNPRHKITKRGQNVTFRCDPISEHNRLYWYRQTLGQGPEFLTYFQNEAQLEKSRLLSDRFSAERPKGSFSTLEIQRTEQGDSAMYLCASSSLSGTDTQYFGPGTRLTVL.

This clone was found a few times. The rearrangement links TRBV20-1 to TRBJ2-3, with D tentatively TRBD2 (5 bases). The CDR3 contains 11 residues. Germline values: CDR1 DFQATT, CDR2 SNEGSKA (reference sequence). Deletions cut 6 bases from V and 10 bases from J, with 14 bases between. For the CDR3, the DNA is TGCAGTGCCGCCATCGGGATCGCGCAGTATTTT. Its translation: CSAAIGIAQYF.

This rearrangement joins TRBV4-3 to TRBJ1-2; D ambiguous. This CDR3 spans 15 amino acids. Germline CDR1 LGHNA, CDR2 YSLEER. Trimming removed 3 bases from V and 2 bases from J, with 13 bases in between. The CDR3 DNA reads as TGCGCCAGCAGCCAGGATAAAAAAGAGAACTATGGCTACACCTTC. It yields the protein CASSQDKKENYGYTF.

As concerns this clone: The same CDR3 also results from other DNA sequences found in this sample. V and J are TRBV11-2 and TRBJ2-5; D remains ambiguous. CDR1 is SGHAT and CDR2 is FQNNGV in the germline V gene. Trimming removed 1 base at V and 5 bases at J, with 5 bases between. The length of the CDR3 is 12 residues. The CDR3 protein is CASSLVGETQYF. CDR3 DNA sequence: TGTGCCAGCAGCTTAGTGGGGGAGACCCAGTACTTC. Full variable domain (outside the CDR3, taken from reference TRBV11-2 and TRBJ2-5): EAGVAQSPRYKIIEKRQSVAFWCNPISGHATLYWYQQILGQGPKLLIQFQNNGVVDDSQLPKDRFSAERLKGVDSTLKIQPAKLEDSAVYLCASSLVGETQYFGPGTRLLVL.

This clone has a handful of counts. J is TRBJ2-3 and V is TRBV11-3; D might be TRBD2 (5 bases). The CDR3 extends over 14 amino acids. V dropped 0 bases and J dropped 1 base, with 5 bases sitting between them. Per the germline V gene, CDR1 is SGHNT and CDR2 is YENEEA. The CDR3 DNA reads as TGTGCCAGCAGCTTAGAAGCGGGCACAGATACGCAGTATTTT. This encodes CASSLEAGTDTQYF.

The gene calls are TRBV19 and TRBJ2-5, with unresolved D. With 3 bases removed from V and 0 bases from J, the gap between germline ends came to 14 bases. In germline, CDR1 is LNHDA, CDR2 SQIVND (reference sequence). The CDR3 contains 16 residues. In DNA form, the CDR3 reads TGTGCCAGTAGTATCGGACGCGAACTGTACCAAGAGACCCAGTACTTC. This translates into CASSIGRELYQETQYF. Full variable domain (outside the CDR3, taken from reference TRBV19 and TRBJ2-5): DGGITQSPKYLFRKEGQNVTLSCEQNLNHDAMYWYRQDPGQGLRLIYYSQIVNDFQKGDIAEGYSVSREKKESFPLTVTSAQKNPTAFYLCASSIGRELYQETQYFGPGTRLLVL.

The chain has TRBV27 and TRBJ2-7; 8 bases are shared with TRBD2. This CDR3 contains 19 residues. V was pared by 4 bases and J by 6 bases, with 23 bases of the junction left unmatched. CDR1 MNHEY and CDR2 SMNVEV come from the germline V gene (reference sequence). The CDR3 spells CASSSIGFSGTVQPGEQYF. DNA of the CDR3: TGTGCCAGCAGTTCCATAGGTTTTAGCGGGACGGTCCAGCCAGGCGAGCAGTACTTC.

The table lists this clone with a few counts. The rearrangement uses TRBV10-3 and TRBJ2-3, with D possibly matching TRBD2 (6 bases). The CDR3 is made up of 13 amino acids. V lost 9 bases and J lost 10, with 20 bases in between. Germline lookup yields CDR1 ENHRY and CDR2 SYGVKD. The CDR3 loop is CAISYSGTGAQYF. Written as DNA, the CDR3 is TGTGCCATAAGCTACTCGGGGACGGGGGCGCAGTATTTT.

This clone was counted between two and nine times. This chain uses TRBV27 with TRBJ2-2; TRBD2 agrees at 16 bases. Trimming at V came to 5 bases and at J to 4 bases, leaving 7 bases not matched to a gene. The V gene's germline CDR1 is MNHEY and CDR2 SMNVEV (reference sequence). This CDR3 contains 18 residues. CDR3 sequence: CASSLGLAGGRGTGELFF. The CDR3, as DNA: TGTGCCAGCAGTCTGGGACTAGCGGGGGGGCGGGGCACCGGGGAGCTGTTTTTT.

The CDR3 protein is CASSLATFSYEQYF. The CDR3 nucleotides read TGTGCCAGCAGCTTAGCTACATTCTCCTACGAGCAGTACTTC. The rearrangement links TRBV7-2 to TRBJ2-7; unclear D gene. Per the germline V gene, CDR1 is SGHTA and CDR2 is FQGNSA. Trimming stripped 0 bases from V and 0 bases from J, with 6 bases between. The CDR3 length is 14 residues.